The sequence of this T cell receptor beta chain was determined in a study of blood T cell repertoires in COVID-19. There are 15 residues in the CDR3. The junction had 9 bases not matched to a gene; V was cut back by 4 bases and J by 10 bases. Germline V lookup: CDR1 SGHKS, CDR2 YYEKEE (reference sequence). Data came from immunoSEQ multiplex PCR; TCRdb stores just in-frame clones and leaves some out. Found here are 95,000 to 100,000 clones, 85% of them singletons; the top ten hold less than 2%. The sequencing sample was made of peripheral blood. This rearrangement joins TRBV5-5 to TRBJ1-6; 9 positions match TRBD1. This sequence was found in a woman aged 70-85 years with active or convalescent COVID-19. The CDR3 DNA reads TGTGCCAGCAGCAGTGTCGACAGGGGGTGGTCACCCCTCCACTTT. Protein product: CASSSVDRGWSPLHF.